The 4 T cell receptor beta chains given below trace back to one sample, sequenced in a study of T cell responses to AZD1222 COVID-19 vaccine. Clones were sequenced by immunoSEQ multiplex PCR, and TCRdb holds only the in-frame ones, with some missing. The top ten hold roughly 1.5% of the sample, which has 95,000 to 100,000 clones, about 88% seen once. Sequenced material: peripheral blood, taken on day 0 of AZD1222 vaccination. These receptors were collected from an adult in good health.

This chain uses TRBV20-1 with TRBJ2-1, with 8 positions matching TRBD1. Per germline, CDR1 DFQATT and CDR2 SNEGSKA (reference sequence). V lost 3 bases, J lost 2 bases, and 6 bases stayed unmatched. CDR3 length: 15 amino acids. This CDR3 is CSASEQGGAYNEQFF. CDR3 coding DNA: TGCAGTGCTAGTGAACAGGGGGGAGCCTACAATGAGCAGTTCTTC.

This clone occurred once. J is TRBJ2-7 and V is TRBV19; D not certain. Between the trimmed V and J ends, which lost 3 bases and 0 bases, there was a span of 12 bases. CDR1 is LNHDA and CDR2 is SQIVND in the germline V gene (reference sequence). The CDR3 sequence is 15 residues long. The CDR3 protein is CASSIPTGSSYEQYF. The CDR3 region has the DNA TGTGCCAGTAGTATCCCTACGGGCTCCTCCTACGAGCAGTACTTC. The full variable domain, in which reference TRBV19 and TRBJ2-7 provide the parts outside the CDR3, is DGGITQSPKYLFRKEGQNVTLSCEQNLNHDAMYWYRQDPGQGLRLIYYSQIVNDFQKGDIAEGYSVSREKKESFPLTVTSAQKNPTAFYLCASSIPTGSSYEQYFGPGTRLTVT.

The gene calls are TRBV19 and TRBJ1-4; D is ambiguous. This CDR3 is 13 amino acids long. The germline V gene has CDR1 LNHDA and CDR2 SQIVND (reference sequence). The ends were cut back, 8 bases at V and 5 bases at J, with 12 bases in the middle. CDR3 bases: TGTGCCAGTGAGGGTGGTTCCAATGAAAAACTGTTTTTT. This translates into CASEGGSNEKLFF. Together with reference TRBV19 and TRBJ1-4, the CDR3 gives the full variable domain: DGGITQSPKYLFRKEGQNVTLSCEQNLNHDAMYWYRQDPGQGLRLIYYSQIVNDFQKGDIAEGYSVSREKKESFPLTVTSAQKNPTAFYLCASEGGSNEKLFFGSGTQLSVL.

The V call is TRBV23-1, the J call TRBJ2-2; 7 bases align to TRBD2. TRBV23-1 is treated as an ORF (open reading frame) with a function not yet certain. Trimming at V came to 1 base and at J to 0 bases, leaving 2 bases not matched to a gene. The CDR3 spans 16 residues. The CDR3 is CASSQFGGTNTGELFF. The CDR3 DNA reads TGCGCCAGCAGTCAATTCGGGGGGACGAACACCGGGGAGCTGTTTTTT.